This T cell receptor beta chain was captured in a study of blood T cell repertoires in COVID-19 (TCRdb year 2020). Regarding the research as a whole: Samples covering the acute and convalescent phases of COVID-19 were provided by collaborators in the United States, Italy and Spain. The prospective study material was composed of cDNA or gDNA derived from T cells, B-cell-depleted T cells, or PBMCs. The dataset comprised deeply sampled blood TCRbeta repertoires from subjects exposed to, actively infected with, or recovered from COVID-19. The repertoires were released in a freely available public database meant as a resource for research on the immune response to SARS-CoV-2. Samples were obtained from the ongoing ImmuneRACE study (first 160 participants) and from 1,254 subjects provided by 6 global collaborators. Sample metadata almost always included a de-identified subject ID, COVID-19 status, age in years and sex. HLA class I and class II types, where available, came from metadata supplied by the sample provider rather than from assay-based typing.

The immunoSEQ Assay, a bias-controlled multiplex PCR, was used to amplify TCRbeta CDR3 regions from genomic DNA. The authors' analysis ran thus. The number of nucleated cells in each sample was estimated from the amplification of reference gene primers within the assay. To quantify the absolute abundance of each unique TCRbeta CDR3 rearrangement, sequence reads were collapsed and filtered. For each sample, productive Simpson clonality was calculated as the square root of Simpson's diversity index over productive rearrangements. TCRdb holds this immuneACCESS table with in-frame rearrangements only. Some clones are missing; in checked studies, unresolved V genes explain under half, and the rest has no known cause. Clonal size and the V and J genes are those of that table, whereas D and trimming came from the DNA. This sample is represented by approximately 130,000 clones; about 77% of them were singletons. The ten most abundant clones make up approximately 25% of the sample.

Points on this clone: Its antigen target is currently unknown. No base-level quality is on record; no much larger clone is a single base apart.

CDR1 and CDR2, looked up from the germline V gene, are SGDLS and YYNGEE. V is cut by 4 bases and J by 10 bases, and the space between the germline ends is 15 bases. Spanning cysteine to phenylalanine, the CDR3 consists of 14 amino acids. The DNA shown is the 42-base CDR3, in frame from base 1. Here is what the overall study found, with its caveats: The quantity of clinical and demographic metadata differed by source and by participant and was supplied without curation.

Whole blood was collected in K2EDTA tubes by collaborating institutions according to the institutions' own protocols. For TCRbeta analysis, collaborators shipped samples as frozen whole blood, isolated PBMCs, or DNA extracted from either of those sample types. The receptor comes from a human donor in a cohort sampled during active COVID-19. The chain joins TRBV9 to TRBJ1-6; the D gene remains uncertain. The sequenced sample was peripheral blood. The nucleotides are TGTGCCAGCAGCCCAGAGGGATCCTACTCACCCCTCCACTTT. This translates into CASSPEGSYSPLHF.